The 5 T cell receptor beta chains below all came from one sample that was sequenced in a study of blood T cell repertoires in COVID-19. Method: immunoSEQ multiplex PCR; TCRdb's copy keeps in-frame clones and lacks some. This sample has about 210,000 clones; 84% occur once, and the top ten carry about 7.8%. Specimen: peripheral blood. The receptor source for this set is a woman of 80 years or more with COVID-19, enrolled during active disease.

The chain joins TRBV27 to TRBJ1-3; 8 nucleotides align to TRBD1. Trimming cost V 4 bases and J 3 bases; bases outside gene matches: 5. Germline V CDR1 and CDR2: MNHEY, SMNVEV (reference sequence). This CDR3 region has 15 residues. CDR3 region: CASSSSTGVGNTIYF. CDR3 bases: TGTGCCAGCAGTTCATCGACAGGGGTTGGAAACACCATATATTTT.

This chain connects TRBV28 to TRBJ2-5; TRBD1 might be the D (5 bases). The germline V gene encodes CDR1 MDHEN and CDR2 SYDVKM. The CDR3 is made up of 13 amino acids. V lost 8 bases and J 7 bases, leaving 17 bases between the germline ends. The CDR3 DNA reads as TGTGCCAGCTTTACTCAGGGTGTGGGGACCCAGTACTTC. It specifies CASFTQGVGTQYF. Complete variable domain (other parts from reference TRBV28 and TRBJ2-5): DVKVTQSSRYLVKRTGEKVFLECVQDMDHENMFWYRQDPGLGLRLIYFSYDVKMKEKGDIPEGYSVSREKKERFSLILESASTNQTSMYLCASFTQGVGTQYFGPGTRLLVL.

The rearrangement joins TRBV3-1 (or the pseudogene TRBV3-2) to TRBJ1-6, with 10 bases that match TRBD1. V lost 4 bases, J lost 7 bases, and 7 bases stayed unmatched. This CDR3 region has 16 residues. CDR1 is LGHDT and CDR2 is YNNKEL in the germline V gene (reference sequence). In DNA form, the CDR3 reads TGTGCCAGCAGCCTTCCGGGGGGACAGGGGAATTCACCCCTCCACTTT. It translates to CASSLPGGQGNSPLHF.

The genes are TRBV7-9 and TRBJ1-5; TRBD1 aligns across 9 bases. The germline gives CDR1 SEHNR, CDR2 FQNEAQ (reference sequence). CDR3 length equals 14 residues. Trimming at V came to 4 bases and at J to 6 bases, leaving 4 bases not matched to a gene. The CDR3 DNA reads TGTGCCAGCAGCTCGGGACAGGGATTTCAGCCCCAGCATTTT. The encoded protein is CASSSGQGFQPQHF.

The chain couples TRBV5-3 to TRBJ1-2; D not certain. TRBV5-3 is designated an ORF whose function remains uncertain. Trimming stripped 0 bases from V and 3 bases from J, with 9 bases between. The CDR3 contains 14 residues. For the CDR3, the DNA is TGTGCCAGAAGCTTGGGTGGCCGATACTATGGCTACACCTTC. Amino acid sequence: CARSLGGRYYGYTF.